A single sample is the source of the 32 T cell receptor beta chains below, sequenced in a study of human T cells and chemical hapten exposure. TCRdb reanalysed the RACE reads using MiXCR and keeps one entry per CDR3 protein. The sample lists about 120,000 distinct CDR3 sequences; 13% were seen once. Time point specified: pre-sensitization, week 0. Treatment denoted: therapeutic diphenylcyclopropenone sensitization with weekly scalp DPC. Material: whole blood, obtained in connection with sensitization to the hapten diphenylcyclopropenone (DPC). Receptors originate from a young woman with alopecia areata. Some clones in this sample may be carry-over from other donors' samples.

This clonotype was detected ten times or more. V and J are TRBV6-6 and TRBJ1-2; 7 bases are shared with TRBD1. V shed 5 bases, J shed 4 bases, and the junction held 7 bases outside the gene matches. CDR1 is MNHNY and CDR2 is SVGAGI in the germline V gene (reference sequence). This CDR3 contains 14 residues. In nucleotides, the CDR3 is TGTGCCAGCAGTCACCGGGACAGAGCCTATGGCTACACCTTC. This encodes CASSHRDRAYGYTF.

This rearrangement joins TRBV6-6 to TRBJ1-2, with D perhaps TRBD1 (6 bases). V lost 6 bases to trimming and J lost 0 bases, with 11 bases between them. Germline V lookup: CDR1 MNHNY, CDR2 SVGAGI (reference sequence). The CDR3 is 14 residues long. CDR3 coding DNA: TGTGCCAGCAGACAGGGTTTGTCTAACTATGGCTACACCTTC. It encodes CASRQGLSNYGYTF.

This clonotype has a handful of counts. The V call is TRBV5-1, the J call TRBJ2-7; D perhaps matches TRBD2 (5 bases). The V gene lost 1 base and the J gene lost 5 bases, with 10 bases spanning the gap. This CDR3 contains 13 residues. Germline V gene data show CDR1 as SGHRS and CDR2 as YFSETQ. CDR3 sequence (DNA): TGCGCCAGCAGCTTGAGAGGGATCCACGAGCAGTACTTC. Protein: CASSLRGIHEQYF.

This clonotype was counted between two and nine times. The V and J genes are TRBV5-4 and TRBJ1-1; the D is unclear. The CDR3 runs 17 residues. V dropped 0 bases and J dropped 6 bases, with 21 bases sitting between them. From germline, CDR1 is SGHNT and CDR2 YYREEE (reference sequence). The CDR3 loop is CASSLARSFGDKAEAFF. As DNA, the CDR3 is TGTGCCAGCAGCTTGGCCAGGAGTTTCGGGGATAAAGCTGAAGCTTTCTTT.

V usage is TRBV3-1 and J usage is TRBJ2-3; the D is unclear. Germline V lookup: CDR1 LGHDT, CDR2 YNNKEL (reference sequence). Trimming stripped 1 base from V and 2 bases from J, with 10 bases between. CDR3 length: 15 amino acids. The CDR3 coding sequence is TGTGCCAGCAGCCAAGTAAAGGGCCTCACAGATACGCAGTATTTT. As protein: CASSQVKGLTDTQYF.

This clonotype has only a few counts. The V call is TRBV7-6, the J call TRBJ1-3; unclear D gene. V lost 2 bases, J lost 1 base, and 15 bases lay in between. Germline V CDR1 and CDR2: SGHVS, FNYEAQ. CDR3 length: 17 residues. The DNA for the CDR3 is TGTGCCAGCAGCTTACACGGTAGAAGGACTTCTGGAAACACCATATATTTT. Its translation is CASSLHGRRTSGNTIYF.

In the case of this clonotype: The junction differs from germline at one of its ends, possibly a read error. The V call is TRBV30, the J call TRBJ1-6; D not resolved. Germline-derived CDR1 and CDR2 are GTSNPN and SVGIG (reference sequence). The CDR3 extends over 14 amino acids. As DNA, the CDR3 is TGTGCCTGGAGTATCGGTAGGGAAGAGTCACCCCTCTACTTT. It translates to CAWSIGREESPLYF.

This chain uses TRBV29-1 with TRBJ2-3, with TRBD2 matching over 7 bases. The germline gives CDR1 SQVTM, CDR2 ANQGSEA. The CDR3 consists of 13 residues. The V segment lost 7 bases and the J segment 1 base; nucleotides outside the gene matches: 5. The CDR3 region has the DNA TGCAGCGGTGGGGAGGGACGCACAGATACGCAGTATTTT. This translates into CSGGEGRTDTQYF.

In DNA form, the CDR3 reads TGTGCCACCCGGACAGGTGCCCACCCCTATGGCTACACCTTC. Its protein product is CATRTGAHPYGYTF. The J gene is TRBJ1-2, the V gene TRBV10-3; TRBD1 agrees at 7 bases. Unmatched junction bases numbered 12, after V lost 10 bases and J lost 4 bases. The CDR3 has 14 amino acids. Germline values: CDR1 ENHRY, CDR2 SYGVKD.

This chain connects TRBV2 to TRBJ2-2, with 9 bases lining up with TRBD2. This CDR3 spans 15 amino acids. CDR1 and CDR2 (germline): SNHLY, FYNNEI. J gave up 1 base and V 6 bases, and 3 bases lay outside the gene matches. In DNA form, the CDR3 reads TGTGCCAGCAGCCCTAGCGGGGTGAACACCGGGGAGCTGTTTTTT. This translates into CASSPSGVNTGELFF.

This chain connects TRBV5-6 to TRBJ1-6; D uncertain. Germline values: CDR1 SGHDT, CDR2 YYEEEE. The CDR3 is 18 residues long. V was cut by 1 base and J by 3 bases, with 17 bases left in between. CDR3 amino acids: CASSLSARPSYYNSPLHF. The CDR3 DNA follows: TGTGCCAGCAGCTTGTCGGCCAGGCCTTCGTACTATAATTCACCCCTCCACTTT. The variable domain in full, completed from reference TRBV5-6 and TRBJ1-6, reads DAGVTQSPTHLIKTRGQQVTLRCSPKSGHDTVSWYQQALGQGPQFIFQYYEEEERQRGNFPDRFSGHQFPNYSSELNVNALLLGDSALYLCASSLSARPSYYNSPLHFGNGTRLTVT.

This clonotype was observed many times. This chain connects TRBV28 to TRBJ2-2; TRBD2 agrees at 10 bases. Looked up from germline, CDR1 is MDHEN and CDR2 is SYDVKM. The V segment lost 5 bases and the J segment 4 bases; nucleotides outside the gene matches: 4. This CDR3 comprises 15 residues. The chain's CDR3 is CASSTAGGPTGELFF. The CDR3 coding sequence is TGTGCCAGCAGTACAGCGGGGGGGCCCACCGGGGAGCTGTTTTTT.

This clonotype has just a few counts. This chain links TRBV10-3 with TRBJ2-7; 7 bases fit TRBD2. V was pared by 3 bases and J by 4 bases, with 9 bases of the junction left unmatched. Germline CDR1 ENHRY, CDR2 SYGVKD. This CDR3 has 15 amino acids. The CDR3 loop is CAISERSGAPYEQYF. CDR3 DNA: TGTGCCATCAGTGAACGGAGCGGGGCGCCGTACGAGCAGTACTTC.

This clonotype has ten or more counts. This chain uses TRBV28 with TRBJ2-6; D might be TRBD2 (5 bases). V was shortened by 2 bases and J by 4 bases, with 9 bases between the two germline ends. Germline CDR1 and CDR2: MDHEN and SYDVKM. The CDR3 has 15 amino acids. The CDR3 nucleotides read TGTGCCAGCAGTTTAGGGAGCTCGGGGGCCAACGTCCTGACTTTC. Amino acid sequence: CASSLGSSGANVLTF.

This chain joins TRBV18 and TRBJ2-7, with D perhaps TRBD1 (6 bases). This CDR3 spans 15 amino acids. Germline CDR1 KGHSH, CDR2 LQKENI. V lost 2 bases and J 0 bases, leaving 11 bases between the germline ends. As DNA, the CDR3 is TGTGCCAGCTCACCATCGGGACAAAGCTCCTACGAGCAGTACTTC. It is translated as CASSPSGQSSYEQYF. Complete variable domain (other parts from reference TRBV18 and TRBJ2-7): NAGVMQNPRHLVRRRGQEARLRCSPMKGHSHVYWYRQLPEEGLKFMVYLQKENIIDESGMPKERFSAEFPKEGPSILRIQQVVRGDSAAYFCASSPSGQSSYEQYFGPGTRLTVT.

This clonotype was seen a handful of times. The chain couples TRBV6-6 to TRBJ2-1; D is possibly TRBD1 or TRBD2 (6 bases each). V lost 7 bases to trimming and J lost 5 bases, with 12 bases between them. The CDR3 has 13 residues. Germline CDR1 reads MNHNY; CDR2 reads SVGAGI (reference sequence). For the CDR3, the DNA is TGTGCCAGCACCCAGGGGAGGCACAATGAGCAGTTCTTC. The encoded protein is CASTQGRHNEQFF.

The CDR3: CASSLEGLLNTEAFF. In DNA form, the CDR3 reads TGTGCCAGCAGCTTGGAGGGTTTATTGAACACTGAAGCTTTCTTT. V usage is TRBV5-6 and J usage is TRBJ1-1, with no clear D. The V gene lost 0 bases and the J gene lost 0 bases, with 9 bases spanning the gap. The CDR3 is 15 amino acids. CDR1 and CDR2 from the germline V gene are SGHDT and YYEEEE.

This clonotype was seen many times. The chain recombines TRBV4-1 with TRBJ2-7; the D gene is possibly TRBD1 (6 bases). Germline V gene lookup returns CDR1 MGHRA and CDR2 YSYEKL. With 0 bases removed from V and 9 bases from J, the gap between germline ends came to 12 bases. The CDR3 totals 13 residues. The DNA for the CDR3 is TGCGCCAGCAGCCAAGATCACCCAGGGGTGCAGTACTTC. It codes for CASSQDHPGVQYF.

The chain has TRBV11-2 and TRBJ2-3; either TRBD1 or TRBD2 may supply D (5 bases each). The CDR3 totals 13 residues. The germline CDR1 and CDR2 sequences are SGHAT and FQNNGV. With 4 bases removed from V and 6 bases from J, the gap between germline ends came to 11 bases. The DNA of the CDR3 is TGTGCCAGCAGCTCCCGAGGGGCGGATACGCAGTATTTT. Translating it yields CASSSRGADTQYF.

This clonotype was counted a few times. The V call is TRBV27, the J call TRBJ1-1, with TRBD1 identical over 7 bases. This CDR3 has 13 amino acids. Germline trimming cut 2 bases from V and 7 bases from J; bases unmatched to any gene: 4. Germline V gene lookup returns CDR1 MNHEY and CDR2 SMNVEV (reference sequence). CDR3 DNA: TGTGCCAGCAGTTTAGTGGCAGGGGGTGAAGCTTTCTTT. The encoded protein is CASSLVAGGEAFF.

Details on this clonotype: A single base separates this from a much larger clone, so it may be a read error. V is TRBV18 and J is TRBJ1-5, with D tentatively TRBD1 (6 bases). The CDR3 sequence is 15 residues long. V was cut by 2 bases and J by 5 bases, with 13 bases left in between. Germline CDR1 KGHSH, CDR2 LQKENI. The CDR3 nucleotides are TGTGCCAGCTCACCAGGGACATGCCAGGATCAGCCCCAGCATTTT. Its protein product is CASSPGTCQDQPQHF.

The chain employs TRBV6-1 and TRBJ1-1; TRBD1 matches at 7 bases. Trimming cost V 3 bases and J 6 bases; bases outside gene matches: 4. There are 13 residues in the CDR3. CDR1 and CDR2 (germline): MNHNS, SASEGT. The DNA of the CDR3 is TGTGCCAGCAGTGAGAGGGGACAGTCTGAAGCTTTCTTT. It encodes CASSERGQSEAFF.

The chain couples TRBV27 to TRBJ1-6; 8 bases are a match to TRBD1. The CDR3 spans 16 residues. V dropped 5 bases and J dropped 6; count of bases not matched to a gene: 9. Germline lookup yields CDR1 MNHEY and CDR2 SMNVEV (reference sequence). The CDR3 sequence: CASSLVSGGINSPLHF. The CDR3 nucleotides read TGTGCCAGCAGTCTAGTGTCAGGGGGCATTAATTCACCCCTCCACTTT.

This clonotype occurred many times. The rearrangement uses TRBV4-3 and TRBJ2-7; 7 nucleotides agree with TRBD2. The V gene end was trimmed by 0 bases and the J gene end by 2 bases; junction bases not matched to a gene: 13. This CDR3 has 18 amino acids. Germline V gene data show CDR1 as LGHNA and CDR2 as YSLEER. In DNA form, the CDR3 reads TGCGCCAGCAGCCAAGATAATATCCGCGGGGGTTTTACCTACGAGCAGTACTTC. The encoded protein is CASSQDNIRGGFTYEQYF.

This clonotype was counted ten times or more. This sequence joins TRBV7-2 and TRBJ2-2, with 14 bases fitting TRBD2. J lost 4 bases, V lost 6 bases, and 4 bases had no gene match. Germline values: CDR1 SGHTA, CDR2 FQGNSA. The CDR3 consists of 16 residues. This chain's CDR3 is CASSSGLAGGTGELFF. CDR3 coding DNA: TGTGCCAGCAGTTCCGGACTAGCGGGGGGCACCGGGGAGCTGTTTTTT.

The V and J genes are TRBV7-2 and TRBJ2-3; 10 nucleotides match TRBD1. The CDR3 sequence is 16 residues long. V gave up 5 bases and J gave up 3 bases; unmatched junction bases: 8. Germline CDR1 and CDR2: SGHTA and FQGNSA. CDR3 coding DNA: TGTGCCAGCAGCCCCTCCGGGACAGGGGTTACAGATACGCAGTATTTT. Amino acid sequence: CASSPSGTGVTDTQYF.

This chain links TRBV7-9 with TRBJ2-1; unclear D gene. Trimming removed 5 bases at V and 0 bases at J, with 11 bases between. Germline V lookup: CDR1 SEHNR, CDR2 FQNEAQ (reference sequence). The CDR3 extends over 15 amino acids. The CDR3 coding sequence is TGTGCCAGCAGCCTCAGTTTTAGCTCCTACAATGAGCAGTTCTTC. Its protein is CASSLSFSSYNEQFF.

This chain connects TRBV11-2 to TRBJ1-1; D not resolved. This CDR3 has 15 amino acids. Germline loops: CDR1 SGHAT, CDR2 FQNNGV. Trimming removed 3 bases at V and 1 base at J, with 12 bases between. Written as DNA, the CDR3 is TGTGCCAGCAGCTTTACTCAAGTCGCGAACACTGAAGCTTTCTTT. It is translated as CASSFTQVANTEAFF.

This clonotype was recorded many times. The genes are TRBV11-2 and TRBJ2-4; 7 nucleotides agree with TRBD1. The CDR3 is made up of 13 amino acids. Germline trimming cut 4 bases from V and 6 bases from J; bases unmatched to any gene: 3. Germline V gene data show CDR1 as SGHAT and CDR2 as FQNNGV. As DNA, the CDR3 is TGTGCCAGCAGCTCCGGGACAGTAAACATTCAGTACTTC. Translated: CASSSGTVNIQYF.

This clonotype was counted at least ten times. The rearrangement links TRBV6-2 or TRBV6-3 to TRBJ1-2, with D unresolved. The CDR3 covers 13 residues. Germline loops: CDR1 MNHEY, CDR2 SVGEGT. Between the trimmed V and J ends, which lost 6 bases and 5 bases, there was a span of 13 bases. The CDR3 coding sequence is TGTGCCAGCAGCGGATCGAATGTTTATGGCTACACCTTC. Encoded protein: CASSGSNVYGYTF.

This clonotype was counted many times. The chain carries TRBV29-1 and TRBJ2-7; D not resolved. V was pared by 0 bases and J by 3 bases, with 3 bases between. This CDR3 contains 11 residues. CDR1 SQVTM and CDR2 ANQGSEA come from the germline V gene. The DNA for the CDR3 is TGCAGCGTTGAAGATTTCTACGAGCAGTACTTC. Protein product: CSVEDFYEQYF.

The chain couples TRBV4-1 to TRBJ2-6; D uncertain. Per germline, CDR1 MGHRA and CDR2 YSYEKL. The CDR3 consists of 14 residues. Trimming cost V 4 bases and J 2 bases, with 6 bases left between them. The CDR3 loop reads CASSRLAGANVLTF. CDR3 sequence (DNA): TGCGCCAGCAGCCGCCTGGCTGGGGCCAACGTCCTGACTTTC.